Presented here are 17 T cell receptor beta chains from one specimen sequenced in a study of cytomegalovirus exposure and HLA in healthy donors. The PCR was carried out with 60 Vbeta primers and 13 Jbeta primers. The protocol was immunoSEQ multiplex PCR, while the TCRdb copy is restricted to in-frame clones and leaves out a portion. The sample shows 150,000 to 200,000 clones, around 78% of them seen only once. Source material: PBMCs. The receptor set was obtained from a woman between 35 and 50 years old in good health and CMV-seropositive.

The chain joins TRBV19 to TRBJ2-2; 7 bases fit TRBD1. V lost 6 bases to trimming and J lost 1 base; unmatched junction nucleotides: 5. This CDR3 is built from 15 residues. Per the germline V gene, CDR1 is LNHDA and CDR2 is SQIVND (reference sequence). The CDR3 spells CASRSTGVNTGELFF. The CDR3 coding sequence is TGTGCCAGTAGGAGCACAGGGGTGAACACCGGGGAGCTGTTTTTT.

Details on this clone: One end of the junction does not line up with germline, which may come from a read error. The V call is TRBV7-9, the J call TRBJ1-5, with 8 bases fitting TRBD1. Looked up from germline, CDR1 is SEHNR and CDR2 is FQNEAQ (reference sequence). The CDR3 runs to 14 residues. The CDR3 reads CSSSLTGDRQPQHF. DNA of the CDR3: TGTTCCAGCAGCTTGACAGGGGATAGACAGCCCCAGCATTTT.

The rearrangement joins TRBV7-9 to TRBJ2-3, with no clear D. V was trimmed by 4 bases and J by 6 bases, leaving 5 bases between them. Per germline, CDR1 SEHNR and CDR2 FQNEAQ (reference sequence). This CDR3 has 11 amino acids. The CDR3 bases are TGTGCCAGCAGCTCCAGGGATACGCAGTATTTT. Translating gives CASSSRDTQYF.

The V gene is TRBV2, the J gene TRBJ1-1; no definite D call. Trimming pared 4 bases from V and 4 bases from J, leaving 16 bases between. The germline CDR1 and CDR2 sequences are SNHLY and FYNNEI. The CDR3 spans 15 residues. The CDR3 region is CASSAFLVAGTEAFF. The CDR3 DNA follows: TGTGCCAGCAGTGCTTTCTTAGTAGCCGGCACTGAAGCTTTCTTT.

The chain recombines TRBV5-4 with TRBJ1-1; no clear D gene. The CDR3 loop spans 14 amino acids. V dropped 4 bases and J dropped 3 bases, with 13 bases sitting between them. Germline V lookup: CDR1 SGHNT, CDR2 YYREEE (reference sequence). The CDR3 sequence: CASSRIGADTEAFF. CDR3 bases: TGTGCCAGCAGCAGGATTGGAGCCGACACTGAAGCTTTCTTT. Based on the CDR3 plus reference TRBV5-4 and TRBJ1-1, the full variable domain is ETGVTQSPTHLIKTRGQQVTLRCSSQSGHNTVSWYQQALGQGPQFIFQYYREEENGRGNFPPRFSGLQFPNYSSELNVNALELDDSALYLCASSRIGADTEAFFGQGTRLTVV.

The V call is TRBV4-2, the J call TRBJ1-1; D is undetermined. CDR1 LGHNA and CDR2 YNFKEQ come from the germline V gene. The CDR3 has 16 amino acids. Trimming stripped 2 bases from V and 3 bases from J, with 16 bases between. The CDR3 DNA sequence: TGTGCCAGCAGCCAACTTGAAGGGTGGGAGGACACTGAAGCTTTCTTT. Its translation: CASSQLEGWEDTEAFF.

The chain has TRBV7-2 and TRBJ2-1, with TRBD1 matching 12 bases. Germline trimming cut 0 bases from V and 3 bases from J; bases unmatched to any gene: 6. Germline V CDR1 and CDR2: SGHTA, FQGNSA. The CDR3 extends over 18 amino acids. The CDR3 loop is CASSLAVGQGANYNEQFF. CDR3 in DNA: TGTGCCAGCAGCTTAGCAGTGGGACAGGGGGCTAACTACAATGAGCAGTTCTTC.

The chain is built from TRBV5-1 and TRBJ2-2; 7 bases align to TRBD1. Per the germline V gene, CDR1 is SGHRS and CDR2 is YFSETQ. The CDR3 is 14 residues long. J was trimmed by 4 bases and V by 4 bases; bases with no gene match: 4. The CDR3 nucleotides read TGCGCCAGCAGCCCAGGACAGGTCACCGGGGAGCTGTTTTTT. Translated: CASSPGQVTGELFF. Variable domain in full (rest from reference TRBV5-1 and TRBJ2-2): KAGVTQTPRYLIKTRGQQVTLSCSPISGHRSVSWYQQTPGQGLQFLFEYFSETQRNKGNFPGRFSGRQFSNSRSEMNVSTLELGDSALYLCASSPGQVTGELFFGEGSRLTVL.

V usage is TRBV9 and J usage is TRBJ2-1; 8 nucleotides line up with TRBD2. The CDR3 totals 16 residues. CDR1 is SGDLS, CDR2 YYNGEE, per germline. V shed 1 base and J 1 base; nucleotides not matched to a gene: 4. CDR3 loop: CASSVLAGGSYNEQFF. CDR3 bases: TGTGCCAGCAGCGTACTTGCGGGGGGTTCCTACAATGAGCAGTTCTTC.

The chain couples TRBV4-2 to TRBJ1-1, with D unclear. The V gene lost 0 bases and the J gene lost 1 base, with 9 bases spanning the gap. The germline V gene encodes CDR1 LGHNA and CDR2 YNFKEQ. The CDR3 has 15 residues. The CDR3 DNA sequence: TGTGCCAGCAGCCAAGAGGAGAGGCAGAACACTGAAGCTTTCTTT. The encoded protein is CASSQEERQNTEAFF.

The chain uses TRBV4-1 and TRBJ2-2; tentative D call: TRBD2 (6 bases). Germline V lookup: CDR1 MGHRA, CDR2 YSYEKL. The CDR3 covers 14 residues. Trimming took off 3 bases at V and 5 bases at J, with 10 bases between the two ends. CDR3 DNA sequence: TGCGCCAGCAGCCATACTGGGACTACCGGGGAGCTGTTTTTT. Its translation is CASSHTGTTGELFF.

CDR3 sequence reads: CASSPTGNSNQPQHF. CDR3 DNA sequence: TGTGCCAGCAGTCCGACAGGGAATAGCAATCAGCCCCAGCATTTT. This rearrangement joins TRBV6-5 to TRBJ1-5; 7 bases are a match to TRBD1. Per germline, CDR1 MNHEY and CDR2 SVGAGI. The CDR3 has 15 amino acids. Trimming at V came to 5 bases and at J to 0 bases, leaving 4 bases not matched to a gene.

V is TRBV6-5 and J is TRBJ1-1, with D uncertain. The CDR3 extends over 13 amino acids. The germline CDR1 and CDR2 sequences are MNHEY and SVGAGI. Trimming shortened V by 6 bases and J by 1 base, and 9 bases separated the two germline ends. The CDR3 nucleotides read TGTGCCAGCAGGTCGTCGGGGAACACTGAAGCTTTCTTT. It encodes CASRSSGNTEAFF.

The rearrangement joins TRBV5-4 to TRBJ1-2, with 7 positions matching TRBD1. The CDR3 consists of 14 residues. J gave up 3 bases and V 0 bases, and 2 bases lay outside the gene matches. Germline V lookup: CDR1 SGHNT, CDR2 YYREEE (reference sequence). CDR3 protein: CASSLGDRDYGYTF. The CDR3 DNA is TGTGCCAGCAGCTTGGGGGACAGAGACTATGGCTACACCTTC.

Comment on this clone: The junction and the germline gene differ at one end; a read error may be behind it. The chain carries TRBV7-7 and TRBJ1-2; D perhaps matches TRBD1 (6 bases). The CDR3 sequence is 19 residues long. Germline values: CDR1 SSHAT, CDR2 FNYEAQ (reference sequence). The CDR3 DNA is TGTGCTAGCAGCTTAGAACAGGGTGACTCCCCGTTTCTTGAGCTTGGCTACACCTTC. It encodes CASSLEQGDSPFLELGYTF.

This clone was counted once. This chain connects TRBV5-1 to TRBJ2-1; 9 nucleotides line up with TRBD2. The CDR3 length is 17 residues. The J segment lost 9 bases and the V segment lost 0 bases, leaving 13 bases of the junction unmatched. Germline loops: CDR1 SGHRS, CDR2 YFSETQ. CDR3 sequence reads: CASSLVSFAGGVGEQFF. The DNA of the CDR3 is TGCGCCAGCAGCTTGGTTTCTTTCGCGGGGGGGGTGGGTGAGCAGTTCTTC.

The rearrangement joins TRBV5-1 to TRBJ2-1, with 11 bases fitting TRBD2. Germline CDR1 reads SGHRS; CDR2 reads YFSETQ. V lost 3 bases and J lost 7; bases outside the gene matches: 9. The CDR3 runs 16 residues. In nucleotides, the CDR3 is TGCGCCAGCAGCTCTACTAGCGGGGGATCATATAATGAGCAGTTCTTC. Amino acid sequence: CASSSTSGGSYNEQFF.